The 10 T cell receptor beta chains below all came from one sample that was sequenced in a study of regulatory T cells in long-lasting Graves disease. Arm-PCR of CDR3 regions with iRepertoire HTBI primers generated TCR beta libraries. TCRdb reanalysed the multiplex PCR reads using MiXCR and keeps one entry per CDR3 protein. The table records about 660,000 distinct CDR3 sequences, around 30% of them present only once. Time point here: persistent/refractory GD, antithyroid drugs over 5 years with positive TRAb. Researchers made the TCR library from RNA that was extracted from PBMCs. Sequences were derived from peripheral blood mononuclear cells (PBMCs), sampled when the disease was refractory, from a patient treated with antithyroid drugs. The receptors stem from a female donor with Graves disease.

This clonotype was counted at least ten times. The rearrangement joins TRBV11-2 to TRBJ2-7; 8 bases map to TRBD1. CDR1 and CDR2 from the germline V gene are SGHAT and FQNNGV. The CDR3 runs to 14 residues. Germline trimming cut 6 bases from V and 4 bases from J; bases unmatched to any gene: 8. The CDR3 nucleotides read TGTGCCAGCAGTTTGCGGGACAGGAGTTACGAGCAGTACTTC. It translates to CASSLRDRSYEQYF.

Ten or more counts support this clonotype. The chain joins TRBV6-1 to TRBJ1-5, with TRBD1 matching 8 bases. The CDR3 consists of 15 residues. Germline CDR1 and CDR2: MNHNS and SASEGT. J was trimmed by 6 bases and V by 5 bases; bases with no gene match: 9. The CDR3 bases are TGTGCCAGCAGTCCGACAGGGGCCCTTGGTCAGCCCCAGCATTTT. Protein product: CASSPTGALGQPQHF.

The rearrangement links TRBV12-3 or TRBV12-4 to TRBJ2-1; tentatively, D is TRBD1 or TRBD2 (5 bases each). There are 15 residues in the CDR3. V dropped 8 bases and J dropped 2 bases, with 16 bases sitting between them. This CDR3 reads CASARVGDPYNEQFF. The CDR3 DNA is TGTGCCAGCGCCAGGGTAGGGGACCCCTACAATGAGCAGTTCTTC.

This clonotype was seen a handful of times. The rearrangement links TRBV7-2 to TRBJ2-4, with 7 bases identical to TRBD2. V lost 3 bases to trimming and J lost 7 bases; unmatched junction nucleotides: 6. This CDR3 is 14 amino acids long. Germline assignment: CDR1 SGHTA and CDR2 FQGNSA. The CDR3 region is CASSLGGTDNIQYF. The CDR3 DNA reads as TGTGCCAGCAGCTTGGGAGGGACGGACAACATTCAGTACTTC.

The V gene is TRBV6-2 or TRBV6-3, the J gene TRBJ2-2; 8 nucleotides line up with TRBD2. From germline, CDR1 is MNHEY and CDR2 SVGEGT. V dropped 5 bases and J dropped 5; count of bases not matched to a gene: 10. CDR3 size: 16 residues. Here the CDR3 DNA reads TGTGCCAGCAGTGTAACCGGGACTAGTTTTACCGGGGAGCTGTTTTTT. Amino acids: CASSVTGTSFTGELFF.

In its sample, this clonotype was seen many times. The chain carries TRBV20-1 and TRBJ1-1; D gene unclear. Germline V CDR1 and CDR2: DFQATT, SNEGSKA (reference sequence). The V and J ends lost 5 bases and 1 base respectively, with 11 bases between them. The CDR3 consists of 13 residues. The CDR3 DNA is TGCAGTGCTTCCCTGGACCGGAACACTGAAGCTTTCTTT. It translates to CSASLDRNTEAFF.

This clonotype was counted at least ten times. The rearrangement links TRBV2 to TRBJ2-5; D is uncertain. Trimming shortened V by 4 bases and J by 3 bases, and 9 bases separated the two germline ends. The CDR3 is 13 amino acids. The germline CDR1 and CDR2 sequences are SNHLY and FYNNEI. CDR3 nucleotide sequence: TGTGCCAGCAGTGGGGATACAGAAGAGACCCAGTACTTC. It yields the protein CASSGDTEETQYF.

This clonotype was observed a handful of times. V gene TRBV15 combines with J gene TRBJ1-3; 8 bases line up with TRBD1. V was clipped by 2 bases and J by 0 bases; unmatched bases: 6. The CDR3 totals 17 residues. Germline V gene lookup returns CDR1 LNHNV and CDR2 YYDKDF (reference sequence). The CDR3 spells CATSRRRDRSSGNTIYF. CDR3 in DNA: TGTGCCACCAGCAGACGCCGGGACAGGAGCTCTGGAAACACCATATATTTT.

In its sample, this clonotype was seen a few times. The CDR3 DNA follows: TGTGCCAGCAGCTTTGGGGATGGACAGCCCCAGCATTTT. Translated: CASSFGDGQPQHF. The rearrangement joins TRBV7-3 to TRBJ1-5, with D hard to call. The CDR3 covers 13 residues. Per germline, CDR1 SGHTA and CDR2 FQGTGA. V shed 3 bases and J shed 7 bases, with 10 bases lying between them. Drawing the rest from reference TRBV7-3 and TRBJ1-5, the complete variable domain is GAGVSQTPSNKVTEKGKYVELRCDPISGHTALYWYRQSLGQGPEFLIYFQGTGAADDSGLPNDRFFAVRPEGSVSTLKIQRTERGDSAVYLCASSFGDGQPQHFGDGTRLSIL.

V is TRBV6-2 or TRBV6-3 and J is TRBJ2-7, with D possibly being TRBD1 (5 bases). From germline, CDR1 is MNHEY and CDR2 SVGEGT. The ends were cut back, 4 bases at V and 2 bases at J, with 12 bases in the middle. The CDR3 has 14 residues. The CDR3 reads CASSSQRGPYEQYF. The CDR3 DNA is TGTGCCAGCAGTTCACAAAGGGGTCCCTACGAGCAGTACTTC.